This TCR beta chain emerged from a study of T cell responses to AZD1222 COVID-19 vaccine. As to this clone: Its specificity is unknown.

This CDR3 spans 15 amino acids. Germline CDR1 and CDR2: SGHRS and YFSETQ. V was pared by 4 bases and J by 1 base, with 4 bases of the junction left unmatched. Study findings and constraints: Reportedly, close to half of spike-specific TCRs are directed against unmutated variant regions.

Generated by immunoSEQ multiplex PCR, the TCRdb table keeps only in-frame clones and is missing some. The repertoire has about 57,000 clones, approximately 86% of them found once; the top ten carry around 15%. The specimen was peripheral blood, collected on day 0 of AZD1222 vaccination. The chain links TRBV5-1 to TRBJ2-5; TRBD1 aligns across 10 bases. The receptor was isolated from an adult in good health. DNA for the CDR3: TGCGCCAGCAGCCTAGGACAGGGGGTCCAAGAGACCCAGTACTTC. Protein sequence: CASSLGQGVQETQYF.